This entry lists 22 T cell receptor beta chains sequenced from one sample in a study of T-cell memory formation after mild COVID-19. TCRdb analysed the 5' RACE reads with MiXCR anew, one entry per CDR3 protein. The table includes approximately 340,000 distinct CDR3 sequences, approximately 15% detected once. Sequencing was carried out using PBMCs or a T cell subset sorted from them (not recorded which). The receptors were gathered from a man aged 18 to 30 who had mild COVID-19 (a few samples of this study predate the infection). Cell type and time point are not known.

This clonotype was picked up a small number of times. The chain recombines TRBV14 with TRBJ1-3; unclear D gene. The CDR3 has 13 residues. Trimming left V 2 bases short and J 0 bases short, with 2 bases between. Per the germline V gene, CDR1 is SGHDN and CDR2 is FVKESK. In nucleotides, the CDR3 is TGTGCCAGCAGCCAAACCTCTGGAAACACCATATATTTT. This encodes CASSQTSGNTIYF.

This clonotype has only a few counts. The J gene is TRBJ1-1, the V gene TRBV19; D is ambiguous. This CDR3 region has 13 residues. The germline V gene encodes CDR1 LNHDA and CDR2 SQIVND (reference sequence). The germline V and J ends were trimmed by 3 bases and 4 bases, with 9 bases remaining between them. The DNA of the CDR3 is TGTGCCAGTAGTATTGCGGTTGGCACTGAAGCTTTCTTT. Encoded protein: CASSIAVGTEAFF.

This clonotype was detected many times. The CDR3 sequence is CASSPQGYTEAFF. The CDR3 bases are TGTGCCAGCAGCCCACAGGGGTACACTGAAGCTTTCTTT. The rearrangement uses TRBV7-6 and TRBJ1-1; TRBD1 agrees at 7 bases. Trimming cost V 5 bases and J 3 bases; bases outside gene matches: 3. The CDR3 covers 13 residues. Germline CDR1 is SGHVS and CDR2 is FNYEAQ.

This clonotype has at least ten counts. The V call is TRBV5-1, the J call TRBJ1-1; D not resolved. The germline V gene has CDR1 SGHRS and CDR2 YFSETQ. The length of the CDR3 is 14 residues. V lost 5 bases, J lost 1 base, and 12 bases lay in between. The CDR3 DNA sequence: TGCGCCAGCAGGCTTGGTGGGGAGAACACTGAAGCTTTCTTT. This encodes CASRLGGENTEAFF.

The V call is TRBV4-3, the J call TRBJ1-3; 9 bases agree with TRBD1. This CDR3 spans 14 amino acids. V trimming: 0 bases; J trimming: 8 bases; junction bases outside the gene matches: 2. Germline V lookup: CDR1 LGHNA, CDR2 YSLEER. This chain's CDR3 is CASSQEQGAYTIYF. Written as DNA, the CDR3 is TGCGCCAGCAGCCAAGAACAGGGGGCTTACACCATATATTTT.

The chain recombines TRBV7-2 with TRBJ2-1, with 9 nucleotides matching TRBD1. V lost 5 bases to trimming and J lost 1 base; unmatched junction nucleotides: 3. Germline CDR1 reads SGHTA; CDR2 reads FQGNSA. This CDR3 has 15 amino acids. The CDR3 DNA reads as TGTGCCAGCAGCACCGGGACAGGGTCCTACAATGAGCAGTTCTTC. Translation gives CASSTGTGSYNEQFF.

CDR3 sequence (DNA): TGCGCCAGCAGCTTGGAAGGGTCACCCCTCAATGAGCAGTTCTTC. Its translation is CASSLEGSPLNEQFF. This chain links TRBV5-1 with TRBJ2-1; D remains ambiguous. The V end was cut by 0 bases, the J end by 6 bases, with 13 bases between. The CDR3 has 15 residues. CDR1 SGHRS and CDR2 YFSETQ come from the germline V gene. The whole variable domain, filled in from reference TRBV5-1 and TRBJ2-1, reads KAGVTQTPRYLIKTRGQQVTLSCSPISGHRSVSWYQQTPGQGLQFLFEYFSETQRNKGNFPGRFSGRQFSNSRSEMNVSTLELGDSALYLCASSLEGSPLNEQFFGPGTRLTVL.

This chain joins TRBV7-9 and TRBJ2-2; no reliable D call. The CDR3 consists of 13 residues. V was shortened by 5 bases and J by 6 bases, with 10 bases between the two germline ends. Germline loops: CDR1 SEHNR, CDR2 FQNEAQ (reference sequence). CDR3 coding DNA: TGTGCCAGCAGCCCAACCCCTCCCGGGGAGCTGTTTTTT. It codes for CASSPTPPGELFF. The full variable domain, its missing parts supplied by reference TRBV7-9 and TRBJ2-2, is DTGVSQNPRHKITKRGQNVTFRCDPISEHNRLYWYRQTLGQGPEFLTYFQNEAQLEKSRLLSDRFSAERPKGSFSTLEIQRTEQGDSAMYLCASSPTPPGELFFGEGSRLTVL.

This clonotype showed up just once. The gene calls are TRBV12-3 or TRBV12-4 and TRBJ1-3; 8 bases match TRBD1. CDR3 length: 14 residues. J gave up 4 bases and V 6 bases, and 5 bases lay outside the gene matches. The CDR3 DNA is TGTGCCAGCAGCGGAGACAGGGGAGGAAACACCATATATTTT. Translation: CASSGDRGGNTIYF.

This clonotype was found a few times. The chain links TRBV15 to TRBJ2-7; D is perhaps TRBD1 or TRBD2 (6 bases each). The germline V and J ends were trimmed by 4 bases and 7 bases, with 17 bases remaining between them. Germline V CDR1 and CDR2: LNHNV, YYDKDF (reference sequence). CDR3 length: 14 residues. Written as DNA, the CDR3 is TGTGCCACCAGCAAGGACCCGGGGGCAAGGGAGCAGTACGTC. Translation: CATSKDPGAREQYV.

This clonotype was seen a few times. The chain uses TRBV11-1 and TRBJ2-7; TRBD2 might be the D (5 bases). Trimming removed 2 bases at V and 2 bases at J, with 13 bases between. Germline V gene data show CDR1 as SGHAT and CDR2 as FQDESV (reference sequence). The CDR3 is 15 amino acids. In DNA form, the CDR3 reads TGTGCCAGCAGCTTAATATCGGGGATTGCCTACGAGCAGTACTTC. Translation: CASSLISGIAYEQYF.

This clonotype showed up many times. The chain joins TRBV2 to TRBJ2-1, with 10 positions matching TRBD2. Germline V gives CDR1 SNHLY, CDR2 FYNNEI. The CDR3 consists of 14 residues. The V and J ends lost 4 bases and 9 bases, in that order; junction bases with no gene match: 6. CDR3 nucleotide sequence: TGTGCCAGCAGTGCAGAGCGGGGGGGCGTTGAGCAGTTCTTC. Encoded protein: CASSAERGGVEQFF.

This clonotype was detected a few times. The genes are TRBV5-6 and TRBJ2-7, with D perhaps being TRBD1 or TRBD2 (5 bases each). Germline CDR1 and CDR2: SGHDT and YYEEEE. CDR3 length equals 15 residues. Trimming pared 4 bases from V and 0 bases from J, leaving 14 bases between. CDR3 residues: CASSVEGRNSYEQYF. CDR3 nucleotides: TGTGCCAGCAGCGTAGAGGGACGGAACTCCTACGAGCAGTACTTC.

This clonotype was observed a few times. The chain combines TRBV18 with TRBJ2-1; D uncertain. V was cut by 4 bases and J by 10 bases, with 8 bases left in between. Germline assignment: CDR1 KGHSH and CDR2 LQKENI. The CDR3 consists of 11 residues. CDR3 bases: TGTGCCAGCTCACTTATCATCGAGCAGTTCTTC. Protein: CASSLIIEQFF.

This clonotype was counted ten times or more. The chain couples TRBV7-8 to TRBJ2-1; D not certain. The CDR3 loop spans 11 amino acids. Germline CDR1 reads SGHVS; CDR2 reads FQNEAQ. The V end lost 3 bases, the J end lost 10 bases, and 7 bases lay between the germline ends. CDR3 sequence (DNA): TGTGCCAGCAGCTTGGTCTTCGAGCAGTTCTTC. Its protein product is CASSLVFEQFF.

The gene calls are TRBV6-2 or TRBV6-3 and TRBJ2-7; possible D gene TRBD1, 6 bases. V was trimmed by 2 bases and J by 3 bases, leaving 11 bases between them. CDR1 and CDR2 from the germline V gene are MNHEY and SVGEGT. The CDR3 sequence is 14 residues long. The CDR3 region has the DNA TGTGCCAGCAGTTACAATGGGGGCAGCTACGAGCAGTACTTC. Translated: CASSYNGGSYEQYF.

Of note for this clonotype: At one boundary the junction diverges from the germline segment, which might be a read error. The chain has TRBV7-6 and TRBJ2-7; 7 bases align to TRBD1. The CDR3 spans 15 residues. From germline, CDR1 is SGHVS and CDR2 FNYEAQ. CDR3 loop: CASSLEQGVRCEQCF. In DNA form, the CDR3 reads TGTGCCAGCAGCTTAGAGCAGGGGGTGAGGTGCGAGCAGTGCTTC.

V is TRBV7-9 and J is TRBJ2-7; D gene ambiguous. The CDR3 covers 14 residues. The ends were cut back, 7 bases at V and 3 bases at J, with 16 bases in the middle. Germline CDR1 and CDR2: SEHNR and FQNEAQ (reference sequence). This CDR3 is CASTPAVGIYEQYF. DNA for the CDR3: TGTGCCAGCACCCCGGCGGTGGGTATCTACGAGCAGTACTTC. The entire variable domain, with the rest obtained from reference TRBV7-9 and TRBJ2-7, is as follows: DTGVSQNPRHKITKRGQNVTFRCDPISEHNRLYWYRQTLGQGPEFLTYFQNEAQLEKSRLLSDRFSAERPKGSFSTLEIQRTEQGDSAMYLCASTPAVGIYEQYFGPGTRLTVT.

This clonotype came up a few times. This sequence joins TRBV14 and TRBJ1-1; D uncertain. V was trimmed by 0 bases and J by 1 base, leaving 3 bases between them. Germline CDR1 SGHDN, CDR2 FVKESK. The CDR3 length is 13 residues. Here the CDR3 reads CASSQDANTEAFF. The CDR3 DNA sequence: TGTGCCAGCAGCCAAGATGCGAACACTGAAGCTTTCTTT.

This clonotype was counted between two and nine times. The genes are TRBV4-3 and TRBJ2-2, with D maybe TRBD2 (5 bases). The V end was cut by 2 bases, the J end by 10 bases, with 17 bases between. This CDR3 contains 15 residues. Germline assignment: CDR1 LGHNA and CDR2 YSLEER. The CDR3 bases are TGCGCCAGCAGCCAAAACCCTGTAGAGGGCGTGGAGCTGTTTTTT. Encoded protein: CASSQNPVEGVELFF.

Only a few counts were recorded for this clonotype. The rearrangement uses TRBV18 and TRBJ2-7, with TRBD1 as a possible D gene (6 bases). CDR1 and CDR2 (germline): KGHSH, LQKENI. CDR3 length equals 12 residues. The germline V and J ends were trimmed by 5 bases and 7 bases, with 12 bases remaining between them. The CDR3 coding sequence is TGTGCCAGCTCAGTAGAAACAGGGGAGCAGTACGTC. Translating gives CASSVETGEQYV.

This clonotype was picked up a small number of times. V is TRBV30 and J is TRBJ1-5; D gene uncertain. CDR1 GTSNPN and CDR2 SVGIG come from the germline V gene (reference sequence). CDR3 length: 15 amino acids. The germline V and J ends were trimmed by 0 bases and 4 bases, with 13 bases remaining between them. The CDR3 sequence: CAWSVDWGMNQPQHF. The CDR3 nucleotides read TGTGCCTGGAGTGTAGATTGGGGAATGAATCAGCCCCAGCATTTT.